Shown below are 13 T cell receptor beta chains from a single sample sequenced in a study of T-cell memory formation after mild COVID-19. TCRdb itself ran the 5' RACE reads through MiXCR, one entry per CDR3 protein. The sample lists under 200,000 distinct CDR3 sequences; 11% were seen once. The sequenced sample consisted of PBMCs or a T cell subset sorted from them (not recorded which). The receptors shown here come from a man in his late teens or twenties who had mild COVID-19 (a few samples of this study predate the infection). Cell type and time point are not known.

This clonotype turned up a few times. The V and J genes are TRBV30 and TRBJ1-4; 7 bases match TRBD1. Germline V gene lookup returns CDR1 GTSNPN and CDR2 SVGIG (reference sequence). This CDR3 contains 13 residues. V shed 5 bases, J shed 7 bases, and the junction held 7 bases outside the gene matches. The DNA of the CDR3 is TGTGCCTGGGGGACAGCTCTTCGTGAAAAACTGTTTTTT. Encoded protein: CAWGTALREKLFF.

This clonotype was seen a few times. The CDR3 DNA reads TGTGCCAGCAGCAGACTAGGGGTCCAGGCGAACACTGAAGCTTTCTTT. This gives the protein CASSRLGVQANTEAFF. The rearrangement links TRBV4-2 to TRBJ1-1; maybe TRBD1 (5 bases). The V end was cut by 5 bases, the J end by 1 base, with 17 bases between. Germline values: CDR1 LGHNA, CDR2 YNFKEQ. This CDR3 region has 16 residues.

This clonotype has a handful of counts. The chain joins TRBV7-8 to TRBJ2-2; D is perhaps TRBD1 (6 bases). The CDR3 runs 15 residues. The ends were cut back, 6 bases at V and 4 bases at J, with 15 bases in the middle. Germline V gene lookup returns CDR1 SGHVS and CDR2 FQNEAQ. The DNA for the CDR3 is TGTGCCAGCAGAAAACAGGGATCGAGCACCGGGGAGCTGTTTTTT. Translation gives CASRKQGSSTGELFF.

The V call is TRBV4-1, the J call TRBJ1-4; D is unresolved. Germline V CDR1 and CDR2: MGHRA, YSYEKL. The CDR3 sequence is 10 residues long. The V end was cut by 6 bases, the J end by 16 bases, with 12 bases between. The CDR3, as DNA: TGCGCCAGCAGGTCCCGCAGTCCGTTTTTT. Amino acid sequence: CASRSRSPFF.

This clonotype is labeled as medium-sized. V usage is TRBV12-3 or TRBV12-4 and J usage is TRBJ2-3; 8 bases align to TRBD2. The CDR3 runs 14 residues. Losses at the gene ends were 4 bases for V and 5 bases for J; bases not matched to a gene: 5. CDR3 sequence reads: CASSYGGAGDTQYF. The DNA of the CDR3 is TGTGCCAGCAGTTACGGGGGGGCCGGAGATACGCAGTATTTT.

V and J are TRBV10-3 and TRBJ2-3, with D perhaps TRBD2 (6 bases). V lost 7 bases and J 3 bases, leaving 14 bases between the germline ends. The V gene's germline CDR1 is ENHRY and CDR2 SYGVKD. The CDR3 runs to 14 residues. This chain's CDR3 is CAINLGLATDTQYF. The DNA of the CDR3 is TGTGCCATCAACCTGGGGCTAGCGACAGATACGCAGTATTTT.

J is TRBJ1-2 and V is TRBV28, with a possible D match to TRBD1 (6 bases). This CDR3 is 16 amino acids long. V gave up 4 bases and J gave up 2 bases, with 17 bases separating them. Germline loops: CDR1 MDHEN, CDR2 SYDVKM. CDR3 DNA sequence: TGTGCCAGCAGTTCAAGCGGGGGCGCGGGGAACTATGGCTACACCTTC. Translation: CASSSSGGAGNYGYTF.

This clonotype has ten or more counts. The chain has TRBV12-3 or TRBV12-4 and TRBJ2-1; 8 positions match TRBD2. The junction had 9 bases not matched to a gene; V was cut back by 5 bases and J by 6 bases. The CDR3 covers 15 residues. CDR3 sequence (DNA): TGTGCCAGCAGTCCTCGCGGGGGGTTGAGCAATGAGCAGTTCTTC. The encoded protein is CASSPRGGLSNEQFF.

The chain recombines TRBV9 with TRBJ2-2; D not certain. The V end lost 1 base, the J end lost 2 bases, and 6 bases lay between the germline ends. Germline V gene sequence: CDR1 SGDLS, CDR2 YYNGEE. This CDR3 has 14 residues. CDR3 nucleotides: TGTGCCAGCAGCGTAAGGGCAAACACCGGGGAGCTGTTTTTT. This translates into CASSVRANTGELFF.

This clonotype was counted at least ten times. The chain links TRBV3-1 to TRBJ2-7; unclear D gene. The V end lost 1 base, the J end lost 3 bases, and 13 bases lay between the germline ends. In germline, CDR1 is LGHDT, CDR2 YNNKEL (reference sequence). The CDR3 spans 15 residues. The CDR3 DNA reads TGTGCCAGCAGCCAAGGCCTGAGTGCGAGCTACGAGCAGTACTTC. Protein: CASSQGLSASYEQYF.

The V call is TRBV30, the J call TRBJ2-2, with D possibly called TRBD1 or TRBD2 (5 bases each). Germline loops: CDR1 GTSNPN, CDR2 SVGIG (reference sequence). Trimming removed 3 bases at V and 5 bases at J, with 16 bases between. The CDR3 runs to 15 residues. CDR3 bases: TGTGCCTGGAGGATGGGACCGCCGGTGACCGGGGAGCTGTTTTTT. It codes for CAWRMGPPVTGELFF.

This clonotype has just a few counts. CDR3 bases: TGTGCCAGTTGCCCCGGGGAAGGGGGGACCCAGTACTTC. It encodes CASCPGEGGTQYF. The V call is TRBV7-2, the J call TRBJ2-5; maybe TRBD1 (6 bases). V dropped 9 bases and J dropped 7 bases, with 18 bases sitting between them. CDR3 size: 13 residues. Germline loops: CDR1 SGHTA, CDR2 FQGNSA.

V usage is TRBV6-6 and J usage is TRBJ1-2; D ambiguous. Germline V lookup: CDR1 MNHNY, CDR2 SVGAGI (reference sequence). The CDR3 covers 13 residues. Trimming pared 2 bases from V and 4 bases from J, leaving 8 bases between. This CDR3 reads CASSYETVYGYTF. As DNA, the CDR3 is TGTGCCAGCAGTTACGAGACTGTCTATGGCTACACCTTC.